This T cell receptor beta chain was found in a study of response to subunit inactivated influenza vaccine. Study-level results: Each seasonal flu vaccination may recruit only limited new T cells, authors suggested.

Deletions cut 0 bases from V and 4 bases from J, with 12 bases between. The CDR3 loop spans 15 amino acids. Germline V gene data show CDR1 as SGHTA and CDR2 as FQGNSA. This clonotype was seen more than once but under ten times. Its antigen is still unknown. A single record per CDR3 protein comes from TCRdb applying MiXCR to the RT-PCR reads. The sample has some 520,000 distinct CDR3 sequences, approximately 15% seen once. The material sequenced was CD4+ T cells sorted from PBMCs, taken about 23 months after vaccination. The source is a man aged 50 to 69 who received an inactivated influenza vaccine. This rearrangement joins TRBV7-2 to TRBJ1-1; tentatively, D is TRBD1 (5 bases). The CDR3 here is CASSLAVGLGTEAFF. As DNA, the CDR3 is TGTGCCAGCAGCTTAGCTGTGGGGCTTGGCACTGAAGCTTTCTTT.